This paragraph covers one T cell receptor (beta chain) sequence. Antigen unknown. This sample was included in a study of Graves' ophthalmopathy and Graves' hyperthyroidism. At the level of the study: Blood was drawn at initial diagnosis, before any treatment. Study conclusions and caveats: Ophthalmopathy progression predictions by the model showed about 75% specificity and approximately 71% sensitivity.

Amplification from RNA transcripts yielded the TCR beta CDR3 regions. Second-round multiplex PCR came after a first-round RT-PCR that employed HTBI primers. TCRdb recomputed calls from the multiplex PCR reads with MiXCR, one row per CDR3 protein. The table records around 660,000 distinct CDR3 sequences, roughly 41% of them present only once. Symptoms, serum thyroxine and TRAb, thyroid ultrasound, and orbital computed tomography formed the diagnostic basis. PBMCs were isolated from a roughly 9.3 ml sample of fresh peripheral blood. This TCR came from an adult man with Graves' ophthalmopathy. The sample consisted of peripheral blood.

In nucleotides, the CDR3 is TGTGCCAGCAGCGCCCTAGCGGGAGGGGTGGATACGCAGTATTTT. Its translation: CASSALAGGVDTQYF. The chain links TRBV7-3 to TRBJ2-3; 12 bases line up with TRBD2. CDR1 is SGHTA and CDR2 is FQGTGA in the germline V gene. The CDR3 has 15 amino acids. Trimming removed 5 bases from V and 6 bases from J; junction bases left unmatched: 6.